The T cell receptor beta chain under discussion was sequenced for a study of tumor-infiltrating lymphocytes in primary liver carcinoma. Study-wide context: The patients had histopathologically diagnosed primary liver carcinoma, and their disease was treated by surgical resection. Tumors measured roughly 4 to 10 cm and were stage T1-T3 N0M0. General study points: It was in tumors, not blood, that the top-250-clone fraction was significantly higher (p = 0.039).

Notes on this clonotype: No antigen is known for it.

With 400 to 550 ng total RNA as template and a constant-region primer, TCR beta cDNA was made. The TCR beta library was amplified through three nested multiplex PCR rounds in a modified ARM-PCR procedure. Two initial PCR rounds of about 10 cycles each paired TRBV1-TRBV30 forward primers with a C-beta reverse primer. Each CDR3 protein gets one entry after TCRdb re-called the multiplex PCR reads with MiXCR. The sample includes roughly 330,000 distinct CDR3 sequences, less than 65% of them seen just once. Alongside blood RNA obtained from unsorted whole blood, germline DNA was also extracted. Trimming stripped 2 bases from V and 1 base from J, with 15 bases between. The CDR3 spans 17 residues. The V gene's germline CDR1 is SGHAT and CDR2 FQNNGV.

The chain recombines TRBV11-2 with TRBJ2-1, with a tentative D call TRBD2 (5 bases). Sequenced: peripheral blood. The sequence was obtained from a man aged 35 to 55 with primary liver carcinoma and hepatitis B virus infection. The CDR3 spells CASSLYAEVRSYNEQFF. The CDR3 DNA reads TGTGCCAGCAGCTTATACGCGGAGGTGAGATCCTACAATGAGCAGTTCTTC.